This is a list of T cell receptor beta chains from one sample in a study of shared T cell receptors in the human thymus. The assay was immunoSEQ multiplex PCR, and TCRdb's table has in-frame clones only and misses some. In the table there are hundreds of thousands of clones, around 89% of which are singletons. These same data were also listed under a study on human thymus T cells.

What was sequenced was thymocytes. These receptors were obtained from a boy in the first two years of life with a congenital heart defect. CDR3s include the opening cysteine and the closing phenylalanine or tryptophan. The D gene is left open where the match is weak. Expanded clones get a size class; other rows say once, few or many, or leave the size out.

>TRBD2|TRBJ2-7|TRBV19|once
TGTGCCAGTAGTATGGAGGCTAGCGGGAACTACGAGCAGTACTTC
CASSMEASGNYEQYF
>NA|TRBJ2-1|TRBV5-1|NA
TGCGCCAGCAGCCGGACAGCGGGGTTACGGAATGAGCAGTTCTTC
CASSRTAGLRNEQFF
>NA|TRBJ2-7|TRBV5-1|few
TGCGCCAGCAGCTTGGACAAAATCCACGAGCAGTACTTC
CASSLDKIHEQYF
>TRBD2|TRBJ2-1|TRBV10-3|NA
TGTGCCATCAGGGACGGGGAGGGGAAAGAGCAGTTCTTC
CAIRDGEGKEQFF
>TRBD1|TRBJ2-4|TRBV5-1|NA
TGCGCCAGCAGCTTGGTGGGGACTGACAGGGGGCAAGACAAAAACATTCAGTACTTC
CASSLVGTDRGQDKNIQYF
>TRBD2|TRBJ2-7|TRBV5-6|NA
TGTGCCAGCACCCAACTGAGGCGGGAGCGATACGAGCAGTACTTC
CASTQLRRERYEQYF
>NA|TRBJ2-2|TRBV28|NA
TGTGCCAGCAGCGCGAGCGGCGACCGGCCGAACGGGGAGCTGTTTTTT
CASSASGDRPNGELFF
>NA|TRBJ1-1|TRBV5-1|NA
TGCGCCAGCAGCCGCCAGGGGATTGACACTGAAGCTTTCTTT
CASSRQGIDTEAFF
>NA|TRBJ2-4|TRBV6-1|once
TGTGCCAGCAGTGAAGCTGAGGCCCCGCTAGCCAAAAACATTCAGTACTTC
CASSEAEAPLAKNIQYF
>NA|TRBJ2-2|TRBV5-1|NA
TGCGCCAGCAGCTTGTACGGTTGGACCGGGGAGCTGTTTTTT
CASSLYGWTGELFF
>TRBD2|TRBJ2-4|TRBV5-1|NA
TGCGCCAGCAGCTTGGTTTCTAGCGGCAAAAACATTCAGTACTTC
CASSLVSSGKNIQYF
>TRBD1|TRBJ2-5|TRBV18|once
TGTGCCAGCTCACTAGGGACAGGGGGCCCGCTTGTTGAGACCCAGTACTTC
CASSLGTGGPLVETQYF
>TRBD2|TRBJ2-7|TRBV4-1|NA
TGCGCCAGCAGCCAAGAGTGGGGACTAGCGGGATTGTGGTACGAGCAGTACTTC
CASSQEWGLAGLWYEQYF
>TRBD2|TRBJ2-3|TRBV10-3|NA
TGTGCCATCACTTACTCCCACGGGGGAGGGGACACAGATACGCAGTATTTT
CAITYSHGGGDTDTQYF
>TRBD1|TRBJ1-2|TRBV14|few
TGTGCCAGCAGCATGGGGACAGCTTCTAACTATGGCTACACCTTC
CASSMGTASNYGYTF
>TRBD1|TRBJ2-7|TRBV28|NA
TGTGCCAGCACCCGGGACAGCTTCTACGAGCAGTACTTC
CASTRDSFYEQYF
>TRBD1|TRBJ2-3|TRBV29-1|NA
TGCAGCGTGCCCGGGACAGGGGGCCAGAGCACAGATACGCAGTATTTT
CSVPGTGGQSTDTQYF
>NA|TRBJ1-1|TRBV12-2|NA
TGTGCAAGTCGCTTATGGCAGGTGAACACTGAAGCTTTCTTT
CASRLWQVNTEAFF
>TRBD2|TRBJ2-1|TRBV25-1|NA
TGTGCCAGCAGTGCAAATCCACCTCCGGGACTAGCGGGAGTTGAGCAGTTCTTC
CASSANPPPGLAGVEQFF
>NA|TRBJ2-7|TRBV11-3|NA
TGTGCCAGCTCGACACCACAGGGCCCTTACGAGCAGTACTTC
CASSTPQGPYEQYF
>NA|TRBJ1-3|TRBV5-4|NA
TGTGCCAGCAGCTTAAGCGGGGACTCTGGAAACACCATATATTTT
CASSLSGDSGNTIYF
>NA|TRBJ2-7|TRBV30|NA
TGTGCCTGGAGTGCCCCGGCGTCCGGGGGCGAGCAGTACTTC
CAWSAPASGGEQYF
>NA|TRBJ1-5|TRBV5-5|NA
TGTGCCAGCAGCTTGGCAGGGAGCAATCAGCCCCAGCATTTT
CASSLAGSNQPQHF
>TRBD2|TRBJ2-3|TRBV14|NA
TGTGCCAGCAGCCAAGATTCAAGACTAGCGGGAGAGAGAGGGGGCACAGATACGCAGTATTTT
CASSQDSRLAGERGGTDTQYF
>NA|TRBJ1-1|TRBV5-1|NA
TGCGCCAGCAGCTTGTCCGGTGTTGACACTGAAGCTTTCTTT
CASSLSGVDTEAFF
>TRBD2|TRBJ2-7|TRBV28|NA
TGTGCCAGCATCCAGAGGACTAGCGGGAGGCCCCAGGAAGAGCAGTACTTC
CASIQRTSGRPQEEQYF
>TRBD2|TRBJ2-3|TRBV9|NA
TGTGCCAGCAGCGTAGGCCCCTTAGCGGGAGGGCCCCCAGATACGCAGTATTTT
CASSVGPLAGGPPDTQYF
>TRBD1|TRBJ1-2|TRBV6-6|NA
TGTGCCAGCAGCCCCGACAGGGAAGGGGCTTATGGCTACACCTTC
CASSPDREGAYGYTF
>TRBD2|TRBJ2-7|TRBV18|NA
TGTGCCAGCTCAGCCACTAGCGGGAGCTCCTACGAGCAGTACTTC
CASSATSGSSYEQYF
>TRBD2|TRBJ2-5|TRBV7-3|NA
TGTGCCAGCAGCTTAACGGCGGGAGAGGGAGAGACCCAGTACTTC
CASSLTAGEGETQYF
>TRBD2|TRBJ2-3|TRBV7-2|NA
TGTGCCAGCAGCCTGGAGACTAGCGGGAGCGACACAGATACGCAGTATTTT
CASSLETSGSDTDTQYF
>TRBD2|TRBJ2-5|TRBV5-8|NA
TGTGCCAGCAGCTATGGCGCGGTGCGGGGGGACCAAGAGACCCAGTACTTC
CASSYGAVRGDQETQYF
>NA|TRBJ1-3|TRBV7-9|NA
TGTGCCAGCAGCTTAGCACTTATTGGAAACACCATATATTTT
CASSLALIGNTIYF
>TRBD1|TRBJ2-7|TRBV4-1|NA
TGCGCCAGCAGCCAAGATCAGGCCCGGGACAGGGGGCGGTACGAGCAGTACTTC
CASSQDQARDRGRYEQYF
>TRBD1|TRBJ1-1|TRBV6-5|once
TGTGCCAGCAGTTTCAATAGCAGGGGGCCCGGGGCTTTCTTT
CASSFNSRGPGAFF
>NA|TRBJ2-1|TRBV5-6|NA
TGTGCCAGCAGCTTGGGGCGAGGGCGCTCCTACAATGAGCAGTTCTTC
CASSLGRGRSYNEQFF
>TRBD2|TRBJ2-7|TRBV7-8|NA
TGTGCCAGCAGCGTCGGGACTAGCGGGAATATCTACGAGCAGTACTTC
CASSVGTSGNIYEQYF
>NA|TRBJ1-3|TRBV7-9|NA
TGTGCCAGCAGCTTAGGCAGGCGGGCTGGAAACACCATATATTTT
CASSLGRRAGNTIYF
>TRBD1|TRBJ2-7|TRBV11-2|NA
TGTGCCAGCAGCCCCCGGGACAGGGCAAACGAGCAGTACTTC
CASSPRDRANEQYF
>NA|TRBJ2-3|TRBV10-3|NA
TGTGCCATCAGTGATAATCCAGATACGCAGTATTTT
CAISDNPDTQYF
>TRBD2|TRBJ2-1|TRBV6-5|NA
TGTGCCAGCATTACTAGCGCCCATGAGCAGTTCTTC
CASITSAHEQFF
>TRBD2|TRBJ2-3|TRBV9|NA
TGTGCCAGCAGCGTTCACCCCCGGGACTATGGCACAGATACGCAGTATTTT
CASSVHPRDYGTDTQYF
>NA|TRBJ1-1|TRBV5-4|NA
TGTGCCAGCAGCTTGGAAGAGGGGGGGGCCACTGAAGCTTTCTTT
CASSLEEGGATEAFF
>NA|TRBJ2-1|TRBV7-3|NA
TGTGCCAGCAGCCCAACTATGAGCTCCTACAATGAGCAGTTCTTC
CASSPTMSSYNEQFF
>NA|TRBJ2-7|TRBV25-1|once
TGTGCCAGCAGTGATAAGGGGGACGAGCAGTACTTC
CASSDKGDEQYF
>NA|TRBJ2-1|TRBV11-2|NA
TGTGCCAGCAGCCCAACGGAAGGGGTCAATGAGCAGTTCTTC
CASSPTEGVNEQFF
>NA|TRBJ2-4|TRBV29-1|NA
TGCAGCGTTCCAGGTGGGGCCAAAAACATTCAGTACTTC
CSVPGGAKNIQYF
>TRBD1|TRBJ1-2|TRBV5-4|NA
TGTGCCAGCAGCTTGTCATCCGGACAGGGTGGTTATGACTATGGCTACACCTTC
CASSLSSGQGGYDYGYTF
>NA|TRBJ2-7|TRBV7-6|NA
TGTGCCAGCAGCTTAGCCCTCCTTCCCTACGAGCAGTACTTC
CASSLALLPYEQYF
>NA|TRBJ2-3|TRBV11-3|once
TGTGCCAGCAGCATCGGACTGAGCACAGATACGCAGTATTTT
CASSIGLSTDTQYF
>NA|TRBJ2-7|TRBV7-2|NA
TGTGCCAGCAGCTTACAGTCGGGCGAGCAGTACTTC
CASSLQSGEQYF